The 17 T cell receptor beta chains presented below share a single source sample, sequenced in a study of cytomegalovirus exposure and HLA in healthy donors. Sequenced by immunoSEQ multiplex PCR; TCRdb stores in-frame clones only, minus some. The data contain about 110,000 clones, about 88% of them singletons. Input material: PBMCs. The receptors come from a young woman in good health and CMV-seronegative.

V usage is TRBV27 and J usage is TRBJ2-7, with D maybe TRBD2 (6 bases). Germline loops: CDR1 MNHEY, CDR2 SMNVEV (reference sequence). This CDR3 has 13 amino acids. Trimming stripped 5 bases from V and 1 base from J, with 9 bases between. The CDR3 loop is CASSNGRSYEQYF. DNA of the CDR3: TGTGCCAGCAGTAACGGGAGATCCTACGAGCAGTACTTC.

The CDR3 sequence is CAWSVQETQYF. CDR3 bases: TGTGCCTGGAGTGTTCAGGAGACCCAGTACTTC. The chain employs TRBV30 and TRBJ2-5; D is uncertain. The V and J ends lost 0 bases and 5 bases respectively, with 4 bases between them. The CDR3 is made up of 11 amino acids. CDR1 is GTSNPN, CDR2 SVGIG, per germline (reference sequence).

The chain carries TRBV4-2 and TRBJ1-6; 7 positions agree with TRBD1. The trim removed 6 bases at V and 7 bases at J, leaving 9 bases unmatched. Per the germline V gene, CDR1 is LGHNA and CDR2 is YNFKEQ. CDR3 size: 15 residues. CDR3 sequence reads: CASSNSPQGNSPLHF. The CDR3 DNA follows: TGTGCCAGCAGTAACAGCCCACAGGGGAATTCACCCCTCCACTTT.

The V gene is TRBV27, the J gene TRBJ1-6, with 11 bases lining up with TRBD1. This CDR3 has 15 residues. Looked up from germline, CDR1 is MNHEY and CDR2 is SMNVEV (reference sequence). The ends lost 5 bases at V and 10 bases at J; junction bases unmatched: 7. DNA for the CDR3: TGTGCCAGCAGTCCCGGGACAGGGGGACGATCACCCCTCCACTTT. Amino acid sequence: CASSPGTGGRSPLHF.

The genes are TRBV5-1 and TRBJ2-5, with D maybe TRBD2 (5 bases). Germline lookup yields CDR1 SGHRS and CDR2 YFSETQ. This CDR3 comprises 14 residues. V shed 1 base and J shed 2 bases, with 9 bases lying between them. The CDR3 DNA sequence: TGCGCCAGCAGCTTGTCGGGGTCACAAGAGACCCAGTACTTC. Protein: CASSLSGSQETQYF.

This chain connects TRBV7-2 to TRBJ2-1; 9 bases agree with TRBD2. The V gene's germline CDR1 is SGHTA and CDR2 FQGNSA. CDR3 length equals 15 residues. Germline trimming cut 6 bases from V and 0 bases from J; bases unmatched to any gene: 3. The CDR3 spells CASRRGGVSYNEQFF. CDR3 sequence (DNA): TGTGCCAGCAGACGCGGGGGGGTCTCCTACAATGAGCAGTTCTTC.

V and J are TRBV19 and TRBJ1-2, with 9 bases lining up with TRBD1. Germline CDR1 LNHDA, CDR2 SQIVND (reference sequence). The CDR3 sequence is 17 residues long. With 4 bases clipped from V and 4 bases from J, the junction kept 13 bases outside the gene matches. DNA of the CDR3: TGTGCCAGTAGTACCTCGGGCCCGACAGGGGGAAGCTATGGCTACACCTTC. Translated: CASSTSGPTGGSYGYTF.

The chain is built from TRBV2 and TRBJ2-7; tentatively, D is TRBD2 (5 bases). The V end was cut by 1 base, the J end by 4 bases, with 8 bases between. Germline lookup yields CDR1 SNHLY and CDR2 FYNNEI. There are 13 residues in the CDR3. The CDR3 DNA reads TGTGCCAGCAGTGAAGGGACTTCTTACGAGCAGTACTTC. It encodes CASSEGTSYEQYF.

The V and J genes are TRBV6-6 and TRBJ2-3; 9 positions match TRBD2. V lost 6 bases and J lost 0; bases outside the gene matches: 7. The CDR3 is 16 amino acids. The germline CDR1 and CDR2 sequences are MNHNY and SVGAGI (reference sequence). CDR3 protein: CASSLAGAVSTDTQYF. The DNA for the CDR3 is TGTGCCAGCAGCTTAGCGGGGGCCGTCAGCACAGATACGCAGTATTTT.

The rearrangement joins TRBV6-6 to TRBJ1-2; TRBD1 matches at 9 bases. With V trimmed by 6 bases and J by 4 bases, 6 bases remained unmatched. The germline V gene encodes CDR1 MNHNY and CDR2 SVGAGI (reference sequence). CDR3 length: 14 residues. The CDR3 nucleotides read TGTGCCAGCAGGATACAGGGGGCTCCCTATGGCTACACCTTC. Protein: CASRIQGAPYGYTF.

The chain joins TRBV2 to TRBJ2-5; D remains ambiguous. The V gene's germline CDR1 is SNHLY and CDR2 FYNNEI. V lost 7 bases and J lost 1, with 13 bases in between. This CDR3 comprises 14 residues. The CDR3 is CASILPGFQETQYF. The CDR3 bases are TGTGCCAGCATTCTCCCTGGCTTCCAAGAGACCCAGTACTTC. Full variable domain (rest looked up from reference TRBV2 and TRBJ2-5): EPEVTQTPSHQVTQMGQEVILRCVPISNHLYFYWYRQILGQKVEFLVSFYNNEISEKSEIFDDQFSVERPDGSNFTLKIRSTKLEDSAMYFCASILPGFQETQYFGPGTRLLVL.

The chain is built from TRBV15 and TRBJ2-2; a possible D gene is TRBD1 (5 bases). The ends were cut back, 0 bases at V and 4 bases at J, with 15 bases in the middle. This CDR3 is 17 amino acids long. The germline V gene has CDR1 LNHNV and CDR2 YYDKDF (reference sequence). The CDR3 here is CATSRDWVGVGTGELFF. CDR3 DNA sequence: TGTGCCACCAGCAGAGATTGGGTAGGGGTCGGCACCGGGGAGCTGTTTTTT.

The rearrangement joins TRBV2 to TRBJ1-6; D is undetermined. CDR3 length: 14 residues. Germline V gene lookup returns CDR1 SNHLY and CDR2 FYNNEI. V lost 6 bases to trimming and J lost 8 bases, with 14 bases between them. CDR3 nucleotide sequence: TGTGCCAGCAGCCCAACAGTCCAATATTCACCCCTCCACTTT. This translates into CASSPTVQYSPLHF.

The chain joins TRBV30 to TRBJ1-5; 12 bases agree with TRBD1. There are 17 residues in the CDR3. CDR1 is GTSNPN and CDR2 is SVGIG in the germline V gene (reference sequence). V was pared by 4 bases and J by 0 bases, with 7 bases of the junction left unmatched. The CDR3 spells CAWIPGQGAVSNQPQHF. The CDR3 DNA sequence: TGTGCCTGGATCCCGGGACAGGGGGCGGTTAGCAATCAGCCCCAGCATTTT.

The chain employs TRBV5-6 and TRBJ2-6; D is unclear. Trimming removed 2 bases from V and 4 bases from J, with 4 bases in between. CDR1 is SGHDT and CDR2 is YYEEEE in the germline V gene. The CDR3 is 13 amino acids. In DNA, the CDR3 is TGTGCCAGCAGCTTTTCAGGGGCCAACGTCCTGACTTTC. Translated, it gives CASSFSGANVLTF. Filled out from reference TRBV5-6 and TRBJ2-6, the complete variable domain reads DAGVTQSPTHLIKTRGQQVTLRCSPKSGHDTVSWYQQALGQGPQFIFQYYEEEERQRGNFPDRFSGHQFPNYSSELNVNALLLGDSALYLCASSFSGANVLTFGAGSRLTVL.

The chain couples TRBV4-2 to TRBJ2-7, with D possibly being TRBD2 (5 bases). V lost 4 bases to trimming and J lost 6 bases, with 25 bases between them. Germline lookup yields CDR1 LGHNA and CDR2 YNFKEQ. The CDR3 covers 17 residues. The CDR3 DNA sequence: TGTGCCAGCAGCCCGGCCACCGAGGGCTTTCGGTTCTTCGAGCAGTACTTC. Its protein product is CASSPATEGFRFFEQYF.

The chain combines TRBV4-3 with TRBJ1-5, with D possibly TRBD1 on 5 matching bases. The V gene lost 1 base and the J gene lost 0 bases, with 7 bases spanning the gap. Germline-derived CDR1 and CDR2 are LGHNA and YSLEER. This CDR3 has 15 residues. The CDR3 is CASSQGQFSNQPQHF. The CDR3 nucleotides are TGCGCCAGCAGCCAAGGACAGTTTAGCAATCAGCCCCAGCATTTT.